This T cell receptor beta chain was found in a study of blood T cell repertoires in COVID-19. The length of the CDR3 is 11 residues. The germline CDR1 and CDR2 sequences are DFQATT and SNEGSKA (reference sequence). V trimming: 5 bases; J trimming: 7 bases; junction bases outside the gene matches: 2. Only one count was recorded for this clone. Using immunoSEQ multiplex PCR, the repertoire was profiled, and TCRdb retains in-frame clones only, with some absent. The data show some 380,000 clones, roughly 77% seen once. The sequence was collected from a human donor with acute or convalescent COVID-19. The donor label of this sample is uncertain. The sequencing input was peripheral blood. The gene calls are TRBV20-1 and TRBJ2-1; 7 bases fit TRBD1. CDR3 protein: CSAHRGNEQFF. The CDR3 bases are TGCAGTGCTCACAGGGGAAATGAGCAGTTCTTC.